Detailed here is one TCR beta chain. This sample is drawn from a study of shared clonotypes between healthy human individuals. Naive CD8 cells comprised CD45RO-negative, CCR7-positively selected cells, excluding terminally differentiated effector memory CD45RA+ cells. Clones were sequenced by immunoSEQ multiplex PCR, and TCRdb holds only the in-frame ones, with some missing. The sample has about 2 million clones, about 95% seen once. CDR1 MNHEY and CDR2 SVGAGI come from the germline V gene. The CDR3 runs 16 residues. With 0 bases clipped from V and 8 bases from J, the junction kept 7 bases outside the gene matches.

The material sequenced was naive CD8+ T cells sorted from blood. The chain joins TRBV6-5 to TRBJ2-1; 10 bases map to TRBD2. This sequence originates from a man younger than 35 in good health. CDR3 amino acids: CASSYSERGGPDEQFF. Here the CDR3 DNA reads TGTGCCAGCAGTTACTCGGAGCGGGGGGGCCCGGATGAGCAGTTCTTC.